This T cell receptor (beta chain) was captured in a study of cytomegalovirus exposure and HLA in healthy donors. Points from the study as a whole: TRBV6-2, TRBV6-3 and other indistinguishable V segments were excluded. The study labeled 170 or so TCR beta chains cytomegalovirus-associated.

In regard to this clone: Its antigen is as yet unknown.

The PCR made use of 60 Vbeta and 13 Jbeta primers. The data were produced by immunoSEQ multiplex PCR, yet TCRdb's version contains in-frame clones alone and is incomplete. The repertoire has 70,000 to 75,000 clones, approximately 79% of them found once; the top ten carry 12%. Every donor was a healthy person donating bone marrow. Between the trimmed V and J ends, which lost 3 bases and 6 bases, there was a span of 19 bases. Germline-derived CDR1 and CDR2 are LNHDA and SQIVND (reference sequence). This CDR3 spans 16 amino acids. This receptor was taken from a woman aged 35 to 49 in good health and CMV-seropositive. The sequenced sample consisted of PBMCs. J is TRBJ2-3 and V is TRBV19; possible D gene TRBD2, 5 bases. CDR3 sequence reads: CASSIGSSGIGDTQYF. The CDR3 DNA follows: TGTGCCAGTAGTATCGGTTCCTCCGGGATAGGGGATACGCAGTATTTT.